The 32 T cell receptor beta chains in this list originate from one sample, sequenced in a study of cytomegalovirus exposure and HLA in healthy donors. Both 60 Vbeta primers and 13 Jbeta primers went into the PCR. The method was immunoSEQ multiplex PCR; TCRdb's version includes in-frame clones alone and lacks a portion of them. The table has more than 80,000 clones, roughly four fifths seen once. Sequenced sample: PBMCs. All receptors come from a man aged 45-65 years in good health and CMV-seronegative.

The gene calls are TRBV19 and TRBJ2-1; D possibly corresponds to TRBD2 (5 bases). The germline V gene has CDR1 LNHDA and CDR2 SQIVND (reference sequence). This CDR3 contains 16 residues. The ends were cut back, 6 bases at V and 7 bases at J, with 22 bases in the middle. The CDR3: CASRRLRGSLGNEQFF. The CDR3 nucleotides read TGTGCCAGTAGGAGGCTCAGAGGGTCGCTAGGAAATGAGCAGTTCTTC.

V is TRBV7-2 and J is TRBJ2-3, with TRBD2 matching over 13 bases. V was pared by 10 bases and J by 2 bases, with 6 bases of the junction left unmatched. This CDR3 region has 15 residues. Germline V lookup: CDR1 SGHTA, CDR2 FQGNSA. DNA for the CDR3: TGTGCCACGGGACTAGCGGGGATCCTCACAGATACGCAGTATTTT. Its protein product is CATGLAGILTDTQYF.

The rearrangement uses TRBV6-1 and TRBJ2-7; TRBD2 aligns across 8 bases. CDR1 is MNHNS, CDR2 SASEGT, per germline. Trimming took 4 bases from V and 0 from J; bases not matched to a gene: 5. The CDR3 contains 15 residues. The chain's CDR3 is CASSGSGGNSYEQYV. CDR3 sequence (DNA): TGTGCCAGCAGTGGAAGCGGGGGAAACTCCTACGAGCAGTACGTC.

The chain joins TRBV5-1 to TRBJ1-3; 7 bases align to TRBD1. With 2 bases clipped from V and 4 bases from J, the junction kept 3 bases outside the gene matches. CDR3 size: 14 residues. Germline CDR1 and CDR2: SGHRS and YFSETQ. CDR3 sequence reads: CASSFGQAGNTIYF. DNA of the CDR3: TGCGCCAGCAGCTTCGGACAGGCCGGAAACACCATATATTTT. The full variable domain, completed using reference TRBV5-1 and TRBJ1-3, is KAGVTQTPRYLIKTRGQQVTLSCSPISGHRSVSWYQQTPGQGLQFLFEYFSETQRNKGNFPGRFSGRQFSNSRSEMNVSTLELGDSALYLCASSFGQAGNTIYFGEGSWLTVV.

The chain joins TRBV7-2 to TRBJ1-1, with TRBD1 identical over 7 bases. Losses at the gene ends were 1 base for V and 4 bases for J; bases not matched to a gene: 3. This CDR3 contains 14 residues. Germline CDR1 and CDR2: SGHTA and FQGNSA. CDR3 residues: CASSLGRGSTEAFF. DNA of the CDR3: TGTGCCAGCAGCTTAGGCAGGGGGTCCACTGAAGCTTTCTTT. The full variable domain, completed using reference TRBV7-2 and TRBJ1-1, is GAGVSQSPSNKVTEKGKDVELRCDPISGHTALYWYRQSLGQGLEFLIYFQGNSAPDKSGLPSDRFSAERTGGSVSTLTIQRTQQEDSAVYLCASSLGRGSTEAFFGQGTRLTVV.

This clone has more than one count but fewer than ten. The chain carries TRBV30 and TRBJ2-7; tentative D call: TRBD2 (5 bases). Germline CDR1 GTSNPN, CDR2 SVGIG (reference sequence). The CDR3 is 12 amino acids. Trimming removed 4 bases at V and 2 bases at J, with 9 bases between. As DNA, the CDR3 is TGTGCCTGGACCGACGGGACCTACGAGCAGTACTTC. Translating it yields CAWTDGTYEQYF.

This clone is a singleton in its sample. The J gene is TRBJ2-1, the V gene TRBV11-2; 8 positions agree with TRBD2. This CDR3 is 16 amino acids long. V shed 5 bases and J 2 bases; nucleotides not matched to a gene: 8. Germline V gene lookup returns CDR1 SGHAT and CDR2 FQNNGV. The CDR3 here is CASSQAGALTYNEQFF. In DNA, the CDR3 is TGTGCCAGCAGCCAAGCGGGGGCTTTAACCTACAATGAGCAGTTCTTC. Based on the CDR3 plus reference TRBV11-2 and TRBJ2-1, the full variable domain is EAGVAQSPRYKIIEKRQSVAFWCNPISGHATLYWYQQILGQGPKLLIQFQNNGVVDDSQLPKDRFSAERLKGVDSTLKIQPAKLEDSAVYLCASSQAGALTYNEQFFGPGTRLTVL.

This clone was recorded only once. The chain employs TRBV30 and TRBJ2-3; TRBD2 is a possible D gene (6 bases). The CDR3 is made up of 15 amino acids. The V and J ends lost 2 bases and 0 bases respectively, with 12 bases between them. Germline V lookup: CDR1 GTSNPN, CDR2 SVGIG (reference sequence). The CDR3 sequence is CAWSPAGTSTDTQYF. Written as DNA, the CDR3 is TGTGCCTGGAGTCCTGCCGGGACTAGCACAGATACGCAGTATTTT.

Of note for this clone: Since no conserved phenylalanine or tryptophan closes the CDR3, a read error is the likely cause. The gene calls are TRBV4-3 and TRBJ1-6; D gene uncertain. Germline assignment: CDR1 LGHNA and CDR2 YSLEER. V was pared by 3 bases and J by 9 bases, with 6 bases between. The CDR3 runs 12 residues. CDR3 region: CASSHLSSPLHL. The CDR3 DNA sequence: TGCGCCAGCAGCCACCTAAGTTCACCCCTCCACCTT.

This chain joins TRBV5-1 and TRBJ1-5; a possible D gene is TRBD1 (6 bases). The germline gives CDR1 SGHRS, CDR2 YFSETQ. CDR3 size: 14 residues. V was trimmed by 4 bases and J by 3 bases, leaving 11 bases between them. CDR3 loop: CASSEGQFNQPQHF. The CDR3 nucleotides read TGCGCCAGCAGCGAAGGACAGTTCAATCAGCCCCAGCATTTT.

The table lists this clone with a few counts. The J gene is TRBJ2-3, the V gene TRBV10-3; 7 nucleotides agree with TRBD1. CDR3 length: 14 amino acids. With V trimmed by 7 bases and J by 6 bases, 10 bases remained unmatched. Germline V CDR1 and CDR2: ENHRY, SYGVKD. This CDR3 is CAITRGGASDTQYF. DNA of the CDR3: TGTGCCATCACAAGAGGGGGCGCGTCGGATACGCAGTATTTT.

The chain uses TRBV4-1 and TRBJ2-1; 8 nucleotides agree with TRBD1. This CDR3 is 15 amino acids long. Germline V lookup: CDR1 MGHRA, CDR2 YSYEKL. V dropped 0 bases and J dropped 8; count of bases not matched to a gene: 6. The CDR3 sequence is CASSQDYRDRYEQFF. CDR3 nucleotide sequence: TGCGCCAGCAGCCAAGATTATAGGGACAGGTATGAGCAGTTCTTC.

The CDR3 here is CATSRSGGNSPLHF. CDR3 coding DNA: TGTGCCACCAGCAGATCCGGGGGTAATTCACCCCTCCACTTT. The chain combines TRBV15 with TRBJ1-6, with D perhaps matching TRBD1 (5 bases). The CDR3 spans 14 residues. Germline values: CDR1 LNHNV, CDR2 YYDKDF (reference sequence). V shed 2 bases and J shed 6 bases, with 8 bases lying between them.

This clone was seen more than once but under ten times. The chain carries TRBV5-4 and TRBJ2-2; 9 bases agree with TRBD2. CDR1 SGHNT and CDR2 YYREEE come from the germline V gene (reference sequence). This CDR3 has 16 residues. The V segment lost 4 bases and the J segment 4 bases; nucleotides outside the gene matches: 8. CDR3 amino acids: CASSERIAGATGELFF. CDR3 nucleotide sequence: TGTGCCAGCAGCGAGAGAATAGCGGGGGCCACCGGGGAGCTGTTTTTT.

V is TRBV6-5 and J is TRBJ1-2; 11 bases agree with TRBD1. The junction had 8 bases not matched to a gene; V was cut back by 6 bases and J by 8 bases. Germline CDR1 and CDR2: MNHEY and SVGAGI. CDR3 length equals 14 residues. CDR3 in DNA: TGTGCCAGCAGCTTTACCGGGACAGGGGGAGGCTACACCTTC. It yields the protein CASSFTGTGGGYTF.

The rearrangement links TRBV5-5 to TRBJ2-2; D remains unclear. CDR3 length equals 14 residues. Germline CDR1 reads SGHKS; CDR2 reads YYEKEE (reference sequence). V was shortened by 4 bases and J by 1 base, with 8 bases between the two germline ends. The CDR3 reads CASSPDLNTGELFF. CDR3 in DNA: TGTGCCAGCAGCCCTGACTTGAACACCGGGGAGCTGTTTTTT.

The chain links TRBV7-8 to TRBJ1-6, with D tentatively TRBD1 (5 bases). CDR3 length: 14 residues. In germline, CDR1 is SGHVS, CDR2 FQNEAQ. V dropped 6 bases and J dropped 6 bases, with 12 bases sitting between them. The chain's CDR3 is CASRVGRANSPLHF. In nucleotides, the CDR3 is TGTGCCAGCAGAGTGGGCAGGGCTAATTCACCCCTCCACTTT.

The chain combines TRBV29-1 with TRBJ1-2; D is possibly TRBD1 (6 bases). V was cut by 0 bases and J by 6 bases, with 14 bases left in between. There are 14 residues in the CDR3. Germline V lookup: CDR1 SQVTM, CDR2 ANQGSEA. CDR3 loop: CSVEDLYRADGYTF. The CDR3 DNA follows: TGCAGCGTTGAAGATTTGTACAGGGCGGATGGCTACACCTTC.

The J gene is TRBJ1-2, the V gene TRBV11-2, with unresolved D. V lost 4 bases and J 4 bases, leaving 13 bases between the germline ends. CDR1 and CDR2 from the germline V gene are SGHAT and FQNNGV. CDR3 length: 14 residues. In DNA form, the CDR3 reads TGTGCCAGCAGCTCTTCGGGAGGCCTCTATGGCTACACCTTC. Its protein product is CASSSSGGLYGYTF.

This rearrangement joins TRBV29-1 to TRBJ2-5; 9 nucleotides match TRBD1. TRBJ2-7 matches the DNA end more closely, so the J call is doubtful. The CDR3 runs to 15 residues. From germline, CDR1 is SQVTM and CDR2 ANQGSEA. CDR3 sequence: CSVGGATGGSYEQYF. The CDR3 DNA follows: TGCAGCGTTGGTGGCGCGACAGGGGGATCCTACGAGCAGTACTTC.

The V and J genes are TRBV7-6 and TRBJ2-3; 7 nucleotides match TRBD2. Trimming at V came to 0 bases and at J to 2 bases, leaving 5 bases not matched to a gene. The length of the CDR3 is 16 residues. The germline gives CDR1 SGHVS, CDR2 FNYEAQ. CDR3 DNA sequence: TGTGCCAGCAGCTTAGCGGCGAGCGGGACCACAGATACGCAGTATTTT. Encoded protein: CASSLAASGTTDTQYF.

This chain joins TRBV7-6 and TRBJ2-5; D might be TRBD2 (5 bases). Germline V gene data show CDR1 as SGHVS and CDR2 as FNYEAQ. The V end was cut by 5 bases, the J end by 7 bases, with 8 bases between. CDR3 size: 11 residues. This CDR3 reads CASSAGGTQYF. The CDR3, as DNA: TGTGCCAGCAGCGCCGGAGGGACCCAGTACTTC.

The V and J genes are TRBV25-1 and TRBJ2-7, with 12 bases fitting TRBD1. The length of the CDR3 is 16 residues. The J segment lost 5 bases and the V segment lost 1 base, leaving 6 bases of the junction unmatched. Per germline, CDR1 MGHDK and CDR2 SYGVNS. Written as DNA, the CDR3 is TGTGCCAGCAGTGAATGGGAGGGGACAGGGGGCAACGAGCAGTACTTC. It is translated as CASSEWEGTGGNEQYF.

The CDR3 sequence is CASRRDRVGNQPQHF. Written as DNA, the CDR3 is TGTGCCAGCAGAAGAGACAGGGTTGGCAATCAGCCCCAGCATTTT. The chain carries TRBV2 and TRBJ1-5; 7 bases are a match to TRBD1. Trimming at V came to 6 bases and at J to 2 bases, leaving 7 bases not matched to a gene. The CDR3 covers 15 residues. Germline V CDR1 and CDR2: SNHLY, FYNNEI.

CDR3 residues: CASSQDLKGSIYSPLHF. CDR3 in DNA: TGTGCCAGCAGCCAAGATCTTAAGGGGTCTATATACTCACCCCTCCACTTT. This sequence joins TRBV4-2 and TRBJ1-6; a possible D gene is TRBD1 (5 bases). The CDR3 contains 17 residues. V gave up 0 bases and J gave up 10 bases, with 19 bases separating them. Looked up from germline, CDR1 is LGHNA and CDR2 is YNFKEQ.

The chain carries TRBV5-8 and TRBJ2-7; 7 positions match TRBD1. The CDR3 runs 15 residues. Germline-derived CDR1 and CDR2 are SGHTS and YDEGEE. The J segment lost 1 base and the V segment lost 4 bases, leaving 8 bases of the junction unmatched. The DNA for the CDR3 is TGTGCCAGCAGCCTGGAATGGACAGGTTCCTACGAGCAGTACTTC. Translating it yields CASSLEWTGSYEQYF.

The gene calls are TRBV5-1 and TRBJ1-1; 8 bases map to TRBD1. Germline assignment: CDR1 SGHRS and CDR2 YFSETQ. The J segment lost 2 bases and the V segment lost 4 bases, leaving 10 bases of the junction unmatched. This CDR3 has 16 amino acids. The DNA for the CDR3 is TGCGCCAGCAGCCCCGGACAGGGCGTTTTTAACACTGAAGCTTTCTTT. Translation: CASSPGQGVFNTEAFF.

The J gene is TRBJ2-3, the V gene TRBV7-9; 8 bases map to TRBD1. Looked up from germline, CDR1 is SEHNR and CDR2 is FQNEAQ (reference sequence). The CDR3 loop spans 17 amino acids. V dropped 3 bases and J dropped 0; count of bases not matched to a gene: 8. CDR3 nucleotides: TGTGCCAGCAGCTTTAAGGGACAGGACTCTAGCACAGATACGCAGTATTTT. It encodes CASSFKGQDSSTDTQYF.

The CDR3 sequence is CASGLAAAGAWDYGYTF. The CDR3 DNA is TGTGCTAGTGGTTTGGCCGCCGCGGGGGCGTGGGACTATGGCTACACCTTC. This rearrangement joins TRBV12-5 to TRBJ1-2; possible D gene TRBD1, 6 bases. V was clipped by 1 base and J by 3 bases, with 18 bases between them. This CDR3 contains 17 residues. Germline CDR1 LGHNT, CDR2 FRNRAP.

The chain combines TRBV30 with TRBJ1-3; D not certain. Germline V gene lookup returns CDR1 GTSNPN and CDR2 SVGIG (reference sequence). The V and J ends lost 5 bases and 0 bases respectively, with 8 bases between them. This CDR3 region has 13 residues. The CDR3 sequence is CAWGGPSGNTIYF. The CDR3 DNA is TGTGCCTGGGGCGGTCCCTCTGGAAACACCATATATTTT.

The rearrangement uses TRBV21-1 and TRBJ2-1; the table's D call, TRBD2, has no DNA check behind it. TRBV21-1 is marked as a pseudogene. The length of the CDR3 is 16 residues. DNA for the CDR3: TGTGCCAGCAGCCCTAGAAAGCGGGGGGTCTACAATGAGCAGTTCTTC. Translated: CASSPRKRGVYNEQFF.

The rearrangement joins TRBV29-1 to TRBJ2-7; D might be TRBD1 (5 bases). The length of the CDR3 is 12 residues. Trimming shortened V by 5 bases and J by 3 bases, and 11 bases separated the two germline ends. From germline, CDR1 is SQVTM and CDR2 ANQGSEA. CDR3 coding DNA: TGCAGCGTTTACGGAAGGGGCTACGAGCAGTACTTC. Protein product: CSVYGRGYEQYF.